The 20 T cell receptor beta chains listed next were all sequenced from one sample in a study of cytotoxic CD8 clonotypes in ibrutinib-treated CLL. The protocol was immunoSEQ multiplex PCR, while the TCRdb copy is restricted to in-frame clones and leaves out a portion. The sample lists over 120,000 clones, about 76% occurring once. This sample comprised PBMCs, obtained after 24 months of ibrutinib treatment. These receptors all stem from a human donor with chronic lymphocytic leukemia.

Written as DNA, the CDR3 is TGTGCCAGCAGTTTAACAGGGCCGTGGGAAAAACTGTTTTTT. Translating gives CASSLTGPWEKLFF. This chain connects TRBV27 to TRBJ1-4; a weak D match, TRBD1 (6 bases). Germline-derived CDR1 and CDR2 are MNHEY and SMNVEV (reference sequence). The V and J ends lost 2 bases and 8 bases respectively, with 12 bases between them. The CDR3 length is 14 residues.

The chain has TRBV7-9 and TRBJ1-6, with D tentatively TRBD1 (6 bases). Trimming left V 3 bases short and J 6 bases short, with 18 bases between. Germline V gene sequence: CDR1 SEHNR, CDR2 FQNEAQ (reference sequence). There are 17 residues in the CDR3. The CDR3 DNA reads TGTGCCAGCAGCTTTAGGGGCGACAGGACCACTAATTCACCCCTCCACTTT. It specifies CASSFRGDRTTNSPLHF.

The chain has TRBV28 and TRBJ2-1; TRBD1 matches 9 bases. From germline, CDR1 is MDHEN and CDR2 SYDVKM. CDR3 length: 15 residues. J was trimmed by 6 bases and V by 2 bases; bases with no gene match: 5. CDR3 sequence: CASSLIGTGSNEQFF. In DNA, the CDR3 is TGTGCCAGCAGTTTAATAGGGACAGGGTCCAATGAGCAGTTCTTC.

The rearrangement links TRBV28 to TRBJ1-5, with TRBD1 as a possible D gene (6 bases). The V end was cut by 4 bases, the J end by 4 bases, with 17 bases between. The CDR3 covers 16 residues. Germline V lookup: CDR1 MDHEN, CDR2 SYDVKM. The CDR3 spells CASSSERGQINQPQHF. CDR3 bases: TGTGCCAGCAGTTCGGAACGGGGGCAAATTAATCAGCCCCAGCATTTT.

V gene TRBV6-5 combines with J gene TRBJ1-1; perhaps TRBD1 as D (5 bases). The CDR3 has 13 residues. Germline CDR1 is MNHEY and CDR2 is SVGAGI. V shed 2 bases and J shed 7 bases, with 11 bases lying between them. In DNA, the CDR3 is TGTGCCAGCAGTTACGGGGCAGCAATTGAAGCTTTCTTT. This encodes CASSYGAAIEAFF.

The V call is TRBV27, the J call TRBJ1-2, with a weak D call TRBD1 (5 bases). The germline gives CDR1 MNHEY, CDR2 SMNVEV (reference sequence). The CDR3 runs to 17 residues. Trimming removed 6 bases from V and 4 bases from J, with 24 bases in between. The CDR3 region is CASSLRFGRPGGYGYTF. CDR3 coding DNA: TGTGCCAGCAGCTTGCGTTTCGGTCGCCCGGGGGGCTATGGCTACACCTTC.

The chain has TRBV23-1 and TRBJ1-1, with TRBD1 matching over 9 bases. TRBV23-1 is recorded as an ORF, its role being uncertain. The CDR3 runs 18 residues. Trimming cost V 4 bases and J 3 bases; bases outside gene matches: 15. For the CDR3, the DNA is TGCGCCAGCAGTCGTCGGGACAGGGTGGGGTATGGGGACACTGAAGCTTTCTTT. This gives the protein CASSRRDRVGYGDTEAFF.

V is TRBV7-2 and J is TRBJ2-5; D perhaps matches TRBD2 (7 bases). The CDR3 sequence is 16 residues long. Deletions cut 0 bases from V and 5 bases from J, with 16 bases between. Germline loops: CDR1 SGHTA, CDR2 FQGNSA. The CDR3 here is CASSLAGGGRGETQYF. The CDR3 DNA follows: TGTGCCAGCAGCTTAGCGGGCGGGGGCCGGGGGGAGACCCAGTACTTC.

V and J are TRBV6-1 and TRBJ2-6; no definite D call. This CDR3 has 15 amino acids. The V gene lost 7 bases and the J gene lost 0 bases, with 10 bases spanning the gap. Germline V CDR1 and CDR2: MNHNS, SASEGT. The CDR3 spells CASNLQYSGANVLTF. DNA for the CDR3: TGTGCCAGCAATCTACAGTACTCTGGGGCCAACGTCCTGACTTTC.

This chain joins TRBV7-6 and TRBJ2-5; no definite D call. In germline, CDR1 is SGHVS, CDR2 FNYEAQ. Deletions cut 4 bases from V and 5 bases from J, with 8 bases between. The CDR3 totals 12 residues. This CDR3 reads CASSSRVETQYF. In DNA form, the CDR3 reads TGTGCCAGCAGCTCAAGAGTGGAGACCCAGTACTTC.

This sequence joins TRBV4-3 and TRBJ2-1, with TRBD2 identical over 8 bases. V shed 4 bases and J 5 bases; nucleotides not matched to a gene: 7. From germline, CDR1 is LGHNA and CDR2 YSLEER. CDR3 length: 15 amino acids. CDR3 loop: CASSPLAAINNEQFF. CDR3 nucleotides: TGCGCCAGCAGCCCACTAGCGGCCATTAACAATGAGCAGTTCTTC.

This clone has a single count. The rearrangement joins TRBV11-1 to TRBJ2-7; D may be TRBD2 (5 bases). Looked up from germline, CDR1 is SGHAT and CDR2 is FQDESV (reference sequence). CDR3 size: 14 residues. The germline V and J ends were trimmed by 2 bases and 4 bases, with 12 bases remaining between them. This CDR3 is CASSLFGDRYEQYF. CDR3 nucleotide sequence: TGTGCCAGCAGCTTATTCGGGGATCGGTACGAGCAGTACTTC.

The rearrangement uses TRBV7-3 and TRBJ2-3; D may be TRBD1 (5 bases). CDR1 SGHTA and CDR2 FQGTGA come from the germline V gene. The CDR3 has 13 residues. V lost 1 base and J 10 bases, leaving 12 bases between the germline ends. CDR3 protein: CASSLSQGVAQYF. In DNA form, the CDR3 reads TGTGCCAGCAGCTTAAGCCAGGGCGTCGCGCAGTATTTT. The full variable domain, its missing parts supplied by reference TRBV7-3 and TRBJ2-3, is GAGVSQTPSNKVTEKGKYVELRCDPISGHTALYWYRQSLGQGPEFLIYFQGTGAADDSGLPNDRFFAVRPEGSVSTLKIQRTERGDSAVYLCASSLSQGVAQYFGPGTRLTVL.

The chain is built from TRBV7-2 and TRBJ2-5, with D possibly TRBD2 on 5 matching bases. V was cut by 1 base and J by 5 bases, with 8 bases left in between. Per the germline V gene, CDR1 is SGHTA and CDR2 is FQGNSA. The CDR3 is 13 amino acids. This chain's CDR3 is CASSLGRGETQYF. CDR3 bases: TGTGCCAGCAGCTTAGGTAGAGGGGAGACCCAGTACTTC.

This chain links TRBV7-8 with TRBJ2-1; 12 bases fit TRBD2. The CDR3 contains 15 residues. The ends lost 5 bases at V and 9 bases at J; junction bases unmatched: 8. Per germline, CDR1 SGHVS and CDR2 FQNEAQ. The CDR3 DNA reads as TGTGCCAGCAGCCCCCGGACTAGCGGGGCAGTTGAGCAGTTCTTC. Translated: CASSPRTSGAVEQFF.

The chain carries TRBV10-3 and TRBJ2-7, with TRBD2 identical over 7 bases. V shed 4 bases and J 7 bases; nucleotides not matched to a gene: 1. Germline V CDR1 and CDR2: ENHRY, SYGVKD. CDR3 length: 11 amino acids. CDR3 nucleotides: TGTGCCATCAGTGGGGAGGGGGAGCAGTACTTC. Translated: CAISGEGEQYF.

V is TRBV5-1 and J is TRBJ2-7; D is unclear. The CDR3 extends over 12 amino acids. Germline values: CDR1 SGHRS, CDR2 YFSETQ. V dropped 4 bases and J dropped 2 bases, with 7 bases sitting between them. CDR3 protein: CASSGRAYEQYF. In DNA form, the CDR3 reads TGCGCCAGCAGCGGTCGGGCCTACGAGCAGTACTTC.

This clone appeared once. The CDR3 DNA sequence: TGCGCCAGCAGCTTGGGGGCTAGCGCGAACACCGGGGAGCTGTTTTTT. Encoded protein: CASSLGASANTGELFF. V and J are TRBV5-1 and TRBJ2-2; D may be TRBD2 (6 bases). The germline V gene has CDR1 SGHRS and CDR2 YFSETQ. The CDR3 has 16 amino acids. Trimming stripped 0 bases from V and 0 bases from J, with 9 bases between.

About this clone itself: Other DNA sequences in the same sample also yield this CDR3. The rearrangement links TRBV18 to TRBJ2-7; TRBD2 aligns across 7 bases. In germline, CDR1 is KGHSH, CDR2 LQKENI. V shed 6 bases, J shed 6 bases, and the junction held 8 bases outside the gene matches. This CDR3 spans 13 amino acids. In nucleotides, the CDR3 is TGTGCCAGCTCCCCGGGAGGCGATCGCGAGCAGTACTTC. Translating it yields CASSPGGDREQYF.

This clone was detected once. The V call is TRBV27, the J call TRBJ2-5; either TRBD1 or TRBD2 may supply D (6 bases each). Trimming left V 11 bases short and J 5 bases short, with 18 bases between. CDR3 size: 13 residues. Germline V CDR1 and CDR2: MNHEY, SMNVEV (reference sequence). The CDR3 nucleotides are TGTGCCCGGGGGCCCCAGGGCGGGGAGACCCAGTACTTC. It specifies CARGPQGGETQYF.